This TCR beta chain was obtained from a study of blood T cells in healthy people across ages. The study's findings and limits: Considered underestimates were the diversity estimates obtained from one million T cells. Samples with more naive T cells showed higher observed beta diversity.

This clonotype was seen a few times. No antigen is known for it. The CDR3 spans 15 residues. With 7 bases clipped from V and 2 bases from J, the junction kept 4 bases outside the gene matches. The V gene's germline CDR1 is SEHNR and CDR2 FQNEAQ (reference sequence). Per-sample yields of isolated PBMCs were at least 7 million. Primers used in a second PCR of roughly 6 to 12 cycles were a sample-barcoded 5' primer and a J-beta primer mix. Researchers report that each sample yielded at least 2.5 million CDR3-containing paired-end reads. MiXCR, applied by TCRdb to the 5' RACE reads, yields one record per CDR3 protein. The sample shows 2 million or so distinct CDR3 sequences, about 49% of them seen only once.

This rearrangement joins TRBV7-9 to TRBJ2-6; 8 nucleotides align to TRBD1. The clonotype originates from a middle-aged woman in good health. The sequenced material came from blood. CDR3 amino acids: CASTPQGAGANVLTF. The CDR3 nucleotides read TGTGCCAGCACCCCACAGGGGGCTGGGGCCAACGTCCTGACTTTC.